This T cell receptor (beta chain) was captured by sequencing in a study of T cell clonotyping in hematopoietic cell transplantation. Trimming left V 6 bases short and J 2 bases short, with 14 bases between. The CDR3 runs 14 residues. Per the germline V gene, CDR1 is MGHRA and CDR2 is YSYEKL. The data were produced by immunoSEQ multiplex PCR, yet TCRdb's version contains in-frame clones alone and is incomplete. This sample has roughly 2,100 clones, with 75% to 85% found just once. Sequenced here: peripheral blood mononuclear cells, sampled 30 days after allogeneic stem cell transplant. The V gene is TRBV4-1, the J gene TRBJ2-7, with a weak D call TRBD1 (6 bases). The receptor was isolated from a male patient between 50 and 60 years old who had an allogeneic stem cell transplant from an unrelated donor, so the T cells may come from the graft donor. Some clones in this sample may be carry-over from other donors' samples. CDR3 sequence reads: CASSRWDTAYEQYF. Here the CDR3 DNA reads TGCGCCAGCAGTCGTTGGGACACTGCCTACGAGCAGTACTTC.